The present T cell receptor beta chain was sequenced within a study of OX40 agonist ivuxolimab in advanced cancers. The data were produced by immunoSEQ multiplex PCR, yet TCRdb's version contains in-frame clones alone and is incomplete. This sample has tens of thousands of clones, with around nine tenths found just once. As to this clone: What it binds is not known.

Germline V CDR1 and CDR2: SGHRS, YFSETQ. V was shortened by 1 base and J by 5 bases, with 16 bases between the two germline ends. The CDR3 has 15 amino acids. Points from the study as a whole: Both blood CD4+ and CD8+ T cells showed clonal growth by week 6 at 0.1 to 3.0 mg/kg.

Sequenced here: CD4+ or CD8+ T cells sorted from blood, sampled in a trial of the OX40 agonist ivuxolimab. This sequence joins TRBV5-1 and TRBJ2-7; D is possibly TRBD1 or TRBD2 (6 bases each). The receptor was isolated from an adult with an advanced solid tumor such as melanoma, head and neck, liver or kidney cancer. CDR3 sequence (DNA): TGCGCCAGCAGCTTGAACTGGGGGGCACGGAACGAGCAGTACTTC. Residues: CASSLNWGARNEQYF.